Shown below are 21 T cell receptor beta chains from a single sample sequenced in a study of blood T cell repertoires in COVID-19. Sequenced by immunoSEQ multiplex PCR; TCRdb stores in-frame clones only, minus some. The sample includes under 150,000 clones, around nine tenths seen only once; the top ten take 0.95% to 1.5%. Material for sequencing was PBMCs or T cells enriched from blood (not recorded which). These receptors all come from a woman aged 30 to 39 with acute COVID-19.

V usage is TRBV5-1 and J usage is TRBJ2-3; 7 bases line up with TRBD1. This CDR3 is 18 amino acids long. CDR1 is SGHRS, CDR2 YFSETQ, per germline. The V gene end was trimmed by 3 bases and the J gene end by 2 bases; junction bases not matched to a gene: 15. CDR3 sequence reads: CASSSPLGTVKFTDTQYF. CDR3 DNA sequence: TGCGCCAGCAGCTCACCCTTAGGGACAGTTAAATTCACAGATACGCAGTATTTT.

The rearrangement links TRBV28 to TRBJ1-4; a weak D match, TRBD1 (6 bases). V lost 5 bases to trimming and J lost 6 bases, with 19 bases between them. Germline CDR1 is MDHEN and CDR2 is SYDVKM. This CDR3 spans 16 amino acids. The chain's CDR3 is CASSPTGHSRHEKLFF. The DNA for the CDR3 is TGTGCCAGCAGTCCCACGGGACATTCCCGTCATGAAAAACTGTTTTTT.

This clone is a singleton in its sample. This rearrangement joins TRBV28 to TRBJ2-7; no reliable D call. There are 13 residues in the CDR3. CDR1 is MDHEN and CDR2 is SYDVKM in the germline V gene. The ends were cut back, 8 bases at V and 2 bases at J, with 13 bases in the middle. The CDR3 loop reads CASETLRTYEQYF. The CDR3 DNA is TGTGCCAGCGAAACGCTCAGGACCTACGAGCAGTACTTC.

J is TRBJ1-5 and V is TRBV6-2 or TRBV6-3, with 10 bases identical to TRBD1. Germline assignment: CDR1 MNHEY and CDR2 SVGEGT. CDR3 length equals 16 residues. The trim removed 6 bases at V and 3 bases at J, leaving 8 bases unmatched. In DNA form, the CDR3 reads TGTGCCAGCAGCTCCCCGGGACAGGGGATCAATCAGCCCCAGCATTTT. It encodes CASSSPGQGINQPQHF.

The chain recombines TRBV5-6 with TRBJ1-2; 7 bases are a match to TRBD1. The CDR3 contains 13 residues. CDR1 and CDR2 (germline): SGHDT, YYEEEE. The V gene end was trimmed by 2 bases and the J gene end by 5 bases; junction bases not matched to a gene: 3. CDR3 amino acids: CASSLRQGYGYTF. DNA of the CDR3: TGTGCCAGCAGCTTAAGACAGGGATATGGCTACACCTTC.

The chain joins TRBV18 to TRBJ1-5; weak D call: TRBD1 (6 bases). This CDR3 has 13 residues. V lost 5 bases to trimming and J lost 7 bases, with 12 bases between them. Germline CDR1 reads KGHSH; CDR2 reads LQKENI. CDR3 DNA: TGTGCCAGCTCAGGGGGCCTTGAGCAGCCCCAGCATTTT. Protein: CASSGGLEQPQHF.

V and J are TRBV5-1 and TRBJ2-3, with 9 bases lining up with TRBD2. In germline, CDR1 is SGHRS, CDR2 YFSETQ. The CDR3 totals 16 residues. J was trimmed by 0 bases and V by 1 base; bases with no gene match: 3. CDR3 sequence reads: CASSLRTSGSTDTQYF. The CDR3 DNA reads TGCGCCAGCAGCTTGCGCACTAGCGGGAGCACAGATACGCAGTATTTT.

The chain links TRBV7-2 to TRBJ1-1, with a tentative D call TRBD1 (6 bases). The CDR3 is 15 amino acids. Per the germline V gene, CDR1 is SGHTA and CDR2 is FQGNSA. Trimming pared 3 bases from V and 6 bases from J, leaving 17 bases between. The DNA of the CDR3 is TGTGCCAGCAGCTTCCAAGGACAGTCCATGGCTGAAGCTTTCTTT. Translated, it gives CASSFQGQSMAEAFF.

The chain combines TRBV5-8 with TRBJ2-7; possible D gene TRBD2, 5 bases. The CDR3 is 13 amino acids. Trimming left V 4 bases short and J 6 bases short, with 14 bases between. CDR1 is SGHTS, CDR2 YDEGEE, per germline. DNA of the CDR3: TGTGCCAGCAGCCGTTTTGAGGGCTCCGAGCAGTACTTC. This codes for CASSRFEGSEQYF.

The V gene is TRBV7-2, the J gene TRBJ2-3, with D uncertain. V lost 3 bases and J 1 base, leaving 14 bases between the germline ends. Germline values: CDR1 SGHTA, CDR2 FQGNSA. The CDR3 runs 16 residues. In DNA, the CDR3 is TGTGCCAGCAGCTTTAGCCCCGTCGCCCGCACAGATACGCAGTATTTT. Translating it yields CASSFSPVARTDTQYF.

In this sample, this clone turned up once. The CDR3 sequence: CASSLGAVSYTGELFF. The CDR3 nucleotides are TGCGCCAGCAGCTTGGGGGCAGTCAGCTACACCGGGGAGCTGTTTTTT. This chain connects TRBV5-1 to TRBJ2-2; D not resolved. The CDR3 runs 16 residues. The V gene lost 0 bases and the J gene lost 3 bases, with 12 bases spanning the gap. CDR1 and CDR2 (germline): SGHRS, YFSETQ.

CDR3 protein: CATSDFGQGVGNEQFF. The CDR3 DNA is TGTGCCACCAGTGATTTCGGACAGGGTGTGGGCAATGAGCAGTTCTTC. This chain connects TRBV24-1 to TRBJ2-1, with 8 bases fitting TRBD1. Per the germline V gene, CDR1 is KGHDR and CDR2 is SFDVKD. The CDR3 is 16 amino acids. Losses at the gene ends were 1 base for V and 6 bases for J; bases not matched to a gene: 7.

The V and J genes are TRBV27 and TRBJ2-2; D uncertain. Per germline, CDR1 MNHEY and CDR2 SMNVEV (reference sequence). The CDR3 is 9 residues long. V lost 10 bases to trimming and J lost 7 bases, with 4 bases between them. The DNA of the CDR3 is TGTGCCACCTGCGGGGAGCTGTTTTTT. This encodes CATCGELFF.

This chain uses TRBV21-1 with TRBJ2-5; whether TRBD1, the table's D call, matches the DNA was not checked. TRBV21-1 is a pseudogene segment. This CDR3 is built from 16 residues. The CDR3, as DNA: TGTGCCAGCAGCAAAGTAAGGGAAGGACAGGGAGAGACCCAGTACTTC. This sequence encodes CASSKVREGQGETQYF.

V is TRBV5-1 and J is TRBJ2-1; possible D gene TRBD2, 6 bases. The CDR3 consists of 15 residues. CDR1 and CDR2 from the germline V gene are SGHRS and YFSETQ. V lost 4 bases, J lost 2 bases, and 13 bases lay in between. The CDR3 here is CASSLSSVAYNEQFF. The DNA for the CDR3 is TGCGCCAGCAGCCTCTCTAGCGTCGCCTACAATGAGCAGTTCTTC.

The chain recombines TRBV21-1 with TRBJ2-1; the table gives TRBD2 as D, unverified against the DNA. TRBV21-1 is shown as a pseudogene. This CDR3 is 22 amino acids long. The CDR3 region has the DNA TGTGCCAGCGACACACCCACCGGGACAGGGATTGTGACTAGCGGGAAAGACAATGAGCAGTTCTTC. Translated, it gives CASDTPTGTGIVTSGKDNEQFF.

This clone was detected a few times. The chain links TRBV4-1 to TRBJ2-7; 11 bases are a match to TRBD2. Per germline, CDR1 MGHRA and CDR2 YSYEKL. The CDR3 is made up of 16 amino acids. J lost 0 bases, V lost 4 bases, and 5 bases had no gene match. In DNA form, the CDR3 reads TGCGCCAGCAGCCCCGAACTAGCGGGAGCCTCCTACGAGCAGTACTTC. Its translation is CASSPELAGASYEQYF.

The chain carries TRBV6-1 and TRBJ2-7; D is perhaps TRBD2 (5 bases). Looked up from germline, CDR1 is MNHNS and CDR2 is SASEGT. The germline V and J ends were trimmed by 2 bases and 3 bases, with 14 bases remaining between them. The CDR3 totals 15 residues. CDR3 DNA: TGTGCCAGCAGTGAATTGGCATCTAGCATCTACGAGCAGTACTTC. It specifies CASSELASSIYEQYF.

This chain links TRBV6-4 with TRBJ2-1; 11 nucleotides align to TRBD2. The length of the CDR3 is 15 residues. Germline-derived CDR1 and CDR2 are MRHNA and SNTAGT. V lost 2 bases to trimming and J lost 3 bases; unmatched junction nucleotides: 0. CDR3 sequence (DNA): TGTGCCAGCAGTGACGGGACTAGCGGCTACAATGAGCAGTTCTTC. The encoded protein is CASSDGTSGYNEQFF.

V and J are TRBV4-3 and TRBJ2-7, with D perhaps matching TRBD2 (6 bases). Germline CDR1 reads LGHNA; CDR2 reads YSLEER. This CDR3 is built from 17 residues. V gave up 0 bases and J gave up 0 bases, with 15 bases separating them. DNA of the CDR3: TGCGCCAGCAGCCAAGAGTGGTCGACTAGAAGCTCCTACGAGCAGTACTTC. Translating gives CASSQEWSTRSSYEQYF.

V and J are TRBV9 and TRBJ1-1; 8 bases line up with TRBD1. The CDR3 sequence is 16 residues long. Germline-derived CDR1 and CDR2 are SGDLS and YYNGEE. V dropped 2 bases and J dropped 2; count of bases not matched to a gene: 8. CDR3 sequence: CASSVLPGTGNTEAFF. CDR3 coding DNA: TGTGCCAGCAGCGTCCTCCCCGGGACAGGTAACACTGAAGCTTTCTTT.